The TCR beta chain described here comes from a study of cytomegalovirus exposure and HLA in healthy donors. This clone was seen once. Method: immunoSEQ multiplex PCR; TCRdb's copy keeps in-frame clones and lacks some. The sample has some 310,000 clones, 88% seen once. This CDR3 contains 16 residues. The trim removed 4 bases at V and 4 bases at J, leaving 11 bases unmatched. Germline loops: CDR1 SGHRS, CDR2 YFSETQ. The genes are TRBV5-1 and TRBJ2-5; 9 bases agree with TRBD1. The sequenced material came from PBMCs. This clonotype was obtained from a man aged 25-40 years in good health and CMV-seronegative. The CDR3 is CASSHEGQGRGETQYF. The CDR3 DNA follows: TGCGCCAGCAGCCACGAGGGACAGGGTAGGGGAGAGACCCAGTACTTC.